This T cell receptor beta chain was sequenced for a study of CD8 T cells in Susac syndrome. Reverse transcription of about 0.5 to 1 ug RNA was carried out with random hexamers. Via MiXCR, TCRdb re-called the immunoSEQ multiplex PCR reads, giving one row per CDR3 protein. In the table there are approximately 180,000 distinct CDR3 sequences, approximately 96% of which are singletons. Germline CDR1 reads GTSNPN; CDR2 reads SVGIG (reference sequence). Trimming left V 5 bases short and J 9 bases short, with 17 bases between. CDR3 length equals 13 residues. This clonotype was recorded once. The TCR comes from a human donor with multiple sclerosis. V gene TRBV30 combines with J gene TRBJ2-1, with D perhaps assigned TRBD1 or TRBD2 (5 bases each). The source material was CD4+ T cells from PBMCs. The CDR3, as DNA: TGTGCCTGGGAGGGCCAGACGGGGACTGAGCAGTTCTTC. As protein: CAWEGQTGTEQFF. The entire variable domain, with the rest obtained from reference TRBV30 and TRBJ2-1, is as follows: SQTIHQWPATLVQPVGSPLSLECTVEGTSNPNLYWYRQAAGRGLQLLFYSVGIGQISSEVPQNLSASRPQDRQFILSSKKLLLSDSGFYLCAWEGQTGTEQFFGPGTRLTVL.